The clone carrying this T cell receptor (beta chain) came up many times. The library was built for alpha chains, so this beta chain is an off-target read and its size means little. TCRdb re-analysed the 5' RACE reads in MiXCR, keeping a single row per CDR3 protein. The top ten hold around a tenth of the sample, which has more than 9,000 distinct CDR3 sequences, about 6% seen once. This sample's time point: sample taken at primary tumor resection. Sequencing of whole RNA from tumor, nontumor lung or frozen PBMC involved no sorting. This CDR3 spans 19 amino acids. This sample was taken from a study of spatial heterogeneity in lung cancer.

The TCR comes from a male donor with early-stage non-small cell lung cancer. The sample in question was normal lung tissue next to the tumor, obtained at surgery. The rearrangement uses TRBV12-2 and TRBJ2-3. TRBV12-2 is an annotated pseudogene. CDR3 DNA: TGTGCAAGTCGCTTAGTATACGAGAGGAAGACGGTTAGCACAGATACGCAGTATTTT. Translation gives CASRLVYERKTVSTDTQYF.